Shown below are 20 T cell receptor beta chains from a single sample sequenced in a study of T cells in Graves' hyperthyroidism and ophthalmopathy. TCR beta CDR3 regions were amplified from RNA transcripts. The HTBI primer set drove a first-round RT-PCR of the TCR CDR3. TCRdb reprocessed the multiplex PCR reads via MiXCR and lists one record per CDR3 protein. The sample shows 450,000 to 600,000 distinct CDR3 sequences, approximately 14% of them seen only once. Sequencing used blood. The receptors were sampled from a woman aged 40 to 49 with Graves' hyperthyroidism.

This clonotype showed up many times. The V call is TRBV3-1, the J call TRBJ1-2; D is perhaps TRBD1 (6 bases). Germline V gene lookup returns CDR1 LGHDT and CDR2 YNNKEL (reference sequence). Trimming took 1 base from V and 6 from J, leaving 18 bases between them. The CDR3 runs to 16 residues. CDR3 loop: CASSQAFGGRTNGYTF. The CDR3 DNA reads as TGTGCCAGCAGCCAAGCGTTCGGGGGCAGGACGAATGGCTACACCTTC.

This clonotype was seen repeatedly, ten times or more. The gene calls are TRBV12-3 or TRBV12-4 and TRBJ2-7; D remains unclear. V was shortened by 0 bases and J by 2 bases, with 5 bases between the two germline ends. The CDR3 totals 13 residues. Here the CDR3 reads CASSLASPYEQYF. The CDR3 bases are TGTGCCAGCAGTTTAGCCTCCCCCTACGAGCAGTACTTC.

This clonotype occurred a few times. The chain couples TRBV30 to TRBJ2-6; D gene unclear. There are 12 residues in the CDR3. The V end was cut by 3 bases, the J end by 0 bases, with 0 bases between. Germline-derived CDR1 and CDR2 are GTSNPN and SVGIG (reference sequence). CDR3 sequence (DNA): TGTGCCTGGAGCTCTGGGGCCAACGTCCTGACTTTC. Translation gives CAWSSGANVLTF.

This clonotype was detected many times. The CDR3 DNA is TGTGCCAGCAGCTTAATCGGCACAGATACGCAGTATTTT. Protein sequence: CASSLIGTDTQYF. The V and J genes are TRBV7-2 and TRBJ2-3; D unclear. CDR1 and CDR2 from the germline V gene are SGHTA and FQGNSA. Between the trimmed V and J ends, which lost 2 bases and 1 base, there was a span of 4 bases. This CDR3 is built from 13 residues.

This clonotype was counted many times. The chain uses TRBV27 and TRBJ2-6; 9 bases match TRBD1. From germline, CDR1 is MNHEY and CDR2 SMNVEV (reference sequence). The CDR3 is 19 residues long. V trimming: 5 bases; J trimming: 0 bases; junction bases outside the gene matches: 11. This CDR3 is CASSHGWGTGSSGANVLTF. DNA of the CDR3: TGTGCCAGCAGTCACGGGTGGGGGACAGGGTCCTCTGGGGCCAACGTCCTGACTTTC.

This clonotype came up many times. The chain joins TRBV27 to TRBJ2-1; D remains unclear. V lost 6 bases and J lost 6, with 18 bases in between. The germline V gene encodes CDR1 MNHEY and CDR2 SMNVEV (reference sequence). The CDR3 is 15 residues long. In DNA, the CDR3 is TGTGCCAGCAGCTTAAACCCCTCCTTTAGCAATGAGCAGTTCTTC. It translates to CASSLNPSFSNEQFF.

This clonotype was seen at least ten times. CDR3 sequence (DNA): TGCAGTGCGGAGGCTTATCTAGCGGAGAACACCGGGGAGCTGTTTTTT. This sequence encodes CSAEAYLAENTGELFF. This chain links TRBV20-1 with TRBJ2-2, with 7 nucleotides matching TRBD2. Germline trimming cut 6 bases from V and 1 base from J; bases unmatched to any gene: 11. Per germline, CDR1 DFQATT and CDR2 SNEGSKA (reference sequence). The CDR3 length is 16 residues.

The chain combines TRBV6-1 with TRBJ1-2, with 7 bases fitting TRBD1. CDR3 length: 14 residues. Unmatched junction bases numbered 4, after V lost 6 bases and J lost 0 bases. CDR1 MNHNS and CDR2 SASEGT come from the germline V gene. The DNA for the CDR3 is TGTGCCAGCAGATTCAGGGGGGCTAACTATGGCTACACCTTC. Protein sequence: CASRFRGANYGYTF.

The J gene is TRBJ1-2, the V gene TRBV20-1, with 9 bases identical to TRBD1. Trimming took 5 bases from V and 4 from J; bases not matched to a gene: 5. This CDR3 has 13 residues. Germline CDR1 and CDR2: DFQATT and SNEGSKA (reference sequence). DNA of the CDR3: TGCAGTGCTTCGGGACAGGGTGGCTATGGCTACACCTTC. This codes for CSASGQGGYGYTF.

This clonotype came up a few times. The chain recombines TRBV6-1 with TRBJ1-6; a possible D gene is TRBD1 (5 bases). The length of the CDR3 is 15 residues. Trimming took 5 bases from V and 7 from J, leaving 15 bases between them. The germline V gene encodes CDR1 MNHNS and CDR2 SASEGT. CDR3 nucleotides: TGTGCCAGCAGTCCCAGGGCGATCGAGAATTCACCCCTCCACTTT. It codes for CASSPRAIENSPLHF.

CDR3 residues: CASSLHLAGGGNEQFF. CDR3 coding DNA: TGTGCCAGCAGCTTACACTTAGCGGGAGGGGGAAATGAGCAGTTCTTC. The chain employs TRBV5-4 and TRBJ2-1; 11 bases map to TRBD2. The J segment lost 7 bases and the V segment lost 2 bases, leaving 8 bases of the junction unmatched. Germline V gene data show CDR1 as SGHNT and CDR2 as YYREEE (reference sequence). The CDR3 is 16 residues long.

Many counts were recorded for this clonotype. The J gene is TRBJ2-5, the V gene TRBV12-3 or TRBV12-4; possibly TRBD2 for D (6 bases). CDR3 length: 15 amino acids. V shed 3 bases and J shed 3 bases, with 14 bases lying between them. The CDR3 region has the DNA TGTGCCAGCAGTTTCGGTGGGCGGGAAGAAGAGACCCAGTACTTC. As protein: CASSFGGREEETQYF.

The J gene is TRBJ1-3, the V gene TRBV12-3 or TRBV12-4; a possible D gene is TRBD1 (6 bases). The V end was cut by 2 bases, the J end by 4 bases, with 12 bases between. The CDR3 loop spans 15 amino acids. CDR3 region: CASSLSGDPGNTIYF. The CDR3 DNA is TGTGCCAGCAGTTTATCAGGGGATCCAGGAAACACCATATATTTT.

This clonotype has only a few counts. The chain is built from TRBV9 and TRBJ2-2; TRBD2 aligns across 12 bases. V lost 5 bases to trimming and J lost 1 base; unmatched junction nucleotides: 3. The CDR3 extends over 16 amino acids. The germline gives CDR1 SGDLS, CDR2 YYNGEE. The DNA of the CDR3 is TGTGCCAGCAGTATGACTAGCGGGGGGAACACCGGGGAGCTGTTTTTT. It is translated as CASSMTSGGNTGELFF.

This clonotype was counted at least ten times. The chain carries TRBV29-1 and TRBJ1-1, with D maybe TRBD1 (5 bases). CDR3 length equals 14 residues. V lost 1 base to trimming and J lost 3 bases, with 12 bases between them. Looked up from germline, CDR1 is SQVTM and CDR2 is ANQGSEA. The CDR3 sequence: CSVEVPRVYTEAFF. The CDR3 region has the DNA TGCAGCGTTGAAGTACCCAGGGTGTACACTGAAGCTTTCTTT.

This clonotype has at least ten counts. The V call is TRBV27, the J call TRBJ2-5, with TRBD2 identical over 10 bases. Germline lookup yields CDR1 MNHEY and CDR2 SMNVEV (reference sequence). CDR3 length: 16 amino acids. The V gene end was trimmed by 10 bases and the J gene end by 2 bases; junction bases not matched to a gene: 13. The CDR3 loop is CATPEREGFAQETQYF. As DNA, the CDR3 is TGTGCCACCCCCGAGCGGGAGGGCTTCGCACAAGAGACCCAGTACTTC.

This clonotype has a handful of counts. The chain joins TRBV6-1 to TRBJ2-6, with 7 positions matching TRBD2. The CDR3 spans 18 residues. Losses at the gene ends were 5 bases for V and 0 bases for J; bases not matched to a gene: 10. CDR1 is MNHNS, CDR2 SASEGT, per germline. The CDR3 DNA follows: TGTGCCAGCAGTAAGGGGAGGGGCGCATTCTCTGGGGCCAACGTCCTGACTTTC. Translating it yields CASSKGRGAFSGANVLTF.

Many counts were recorded for this clonotype. The V call is TRBV9, the J call TRBJ2-5; the D is unclear. This CDR3 is 15 amino acids long. Germline assignment: CDR1 SGDLS and CDR2 YYNGEE. With 0 bases removed from V and 5 bases from J, the gap between germline ends came to 14 bases. The CDR3 reads CASSVDSGSRETQYF. The CDR3 nucleotides read TGTGCCAGCAGCGTAGATTCCGGCAGTAGGGAGACCCAGTACTTC.

This clonotype was seen only a few times. The gene calls are TRBV19 and TRBJ2-2; 7 bases are a match to TRBD2. The V gene's germline CDR1 is LNHDA and CDR2 SQIVND (reference sequence). The CDR3 is 12 residues long. The CDR3 bases are TGTGCTGGGAGGGCCGACACCGGGGAGCTGTTTTTT. Protein product: CAGRADTGELFF.

Notes on this clonotype: It may be a read error: a sequence one base away is much more abundant. The chain couples TRBV27 to TRBJ2-7; 8 nucleotides align to TRBD1. V gave up 6 bases and J gave up 5 bases; unmatched junction bases: 3. Per germline, CDR1 MNHEY and CDR2 SMNVEV (reference sequence). This CDR3 has 12 amino acids. The CDR3 reads CASSSGGDEQYF. The CDR3 DNA sequence: TGTGCCAGCAGCTCAGGGGGCGACGAGCAGTACTTC.